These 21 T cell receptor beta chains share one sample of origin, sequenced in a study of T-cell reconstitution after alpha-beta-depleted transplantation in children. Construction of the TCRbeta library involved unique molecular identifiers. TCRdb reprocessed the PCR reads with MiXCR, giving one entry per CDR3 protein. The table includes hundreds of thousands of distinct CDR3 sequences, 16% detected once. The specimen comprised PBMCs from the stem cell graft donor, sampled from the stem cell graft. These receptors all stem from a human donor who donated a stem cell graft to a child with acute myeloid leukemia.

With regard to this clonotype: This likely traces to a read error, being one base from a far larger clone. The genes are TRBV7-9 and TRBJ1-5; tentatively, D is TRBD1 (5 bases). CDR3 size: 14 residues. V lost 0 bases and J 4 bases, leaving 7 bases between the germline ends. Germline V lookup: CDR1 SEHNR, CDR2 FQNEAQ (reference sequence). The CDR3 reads CASSLAAGNQPQHF. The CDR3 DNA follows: TGTGCCAGCAGCTTAGCGGCAGGGAATCAGCCCCAGCATTTT. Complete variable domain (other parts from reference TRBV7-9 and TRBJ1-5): DTGVSQNPRHKITKRGQNVTFRCDPISEHNRLYWYRQTLGQGPEFLTYFQNEAQLEKSRLLSDRFSAERPKGSFSTLEIQRTEQGDSAMYLCASSLAAGNQPQHFGDGTRLSIL.

CDR3 amino acids: CASSQDLSGRNEQFF. Written as DNA, the CDR3 is TGTGCCAGCAGCCAAGATTTATCAGGGAGGAATGAGCAGTTCTTC. V usage is TRBV4-2 and J usage is TRBJ2-1, with D possibly being TRBD2 (6 bases). The CDR3 is made up of 15 amino acids. Germline lookup yields CDR1 LGHNA and CDR2 YNFKEQ. Trimming stripped 0 bases from V and 7 bases from J, with 13 bases between.

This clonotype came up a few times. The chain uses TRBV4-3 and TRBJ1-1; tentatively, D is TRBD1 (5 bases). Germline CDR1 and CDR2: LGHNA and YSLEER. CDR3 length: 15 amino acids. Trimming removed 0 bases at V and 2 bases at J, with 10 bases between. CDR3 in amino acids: CASSQDRTLNTEAFF. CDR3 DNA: TGCGCCAGCAGCCAAGATAGGACACTTAACACTGAAGCTTTCTTT.

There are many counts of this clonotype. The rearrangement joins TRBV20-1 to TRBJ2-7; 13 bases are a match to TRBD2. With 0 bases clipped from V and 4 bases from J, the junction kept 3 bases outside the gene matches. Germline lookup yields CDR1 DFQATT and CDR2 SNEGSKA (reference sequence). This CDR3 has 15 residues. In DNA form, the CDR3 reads TGCAGTGCTAGAGATGGGACTAGCGGGGCTTACGAGCAGTACTTC. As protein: CSARDGTSGAYEQYF.

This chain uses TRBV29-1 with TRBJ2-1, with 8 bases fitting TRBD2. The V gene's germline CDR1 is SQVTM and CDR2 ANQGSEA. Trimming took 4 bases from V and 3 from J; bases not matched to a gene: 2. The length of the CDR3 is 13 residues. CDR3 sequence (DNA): TGCAGCGTTGCGCGGGGGGACTACAATGAGCAGTTCTTC. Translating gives CSVARGDYNEQFF.

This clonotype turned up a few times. This CDR3 is CASTPGRGQPYNEQFF. In DNA form, the CDR3 reads TGTGCCAGCACCCCCGGGAGGGGACAGCCCTACAATGAGCAGTTCTTC. The rearrangement links TRBV6-1 to TRBJ2-1, with D perhaps matching TRBD2 (8 bases). Per germline, CDR1 MNHNS and CDR2 SASEGT. V lost 7 bases, J lost 2 bases, and 18 bases lay in between. CDR3 length: 16 amino acids.

The CDR3: CASRRTSYGTDTQYF. CDR3 nucleotide sequence: TGTGCCAGCAGGAGAACTAGTTACGGCACAGATACGCAGTATTTT. The chain has TRBV12-3 or TRBV12-4 and TRBJ2-3, with D possibly matching TRBD2 (5 bases). The germline V and J ends were trimmed by 6 bases and 1 base, with 14 bases remaining between them. The length of the CDR3 is 15 residues.

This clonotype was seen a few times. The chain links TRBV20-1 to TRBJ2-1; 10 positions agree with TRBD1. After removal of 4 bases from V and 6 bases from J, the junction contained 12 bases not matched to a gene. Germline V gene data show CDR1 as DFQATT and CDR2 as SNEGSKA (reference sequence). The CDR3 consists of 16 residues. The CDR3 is CSATLLWGQGSNEQFF. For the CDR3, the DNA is TGCAGTGCTACCCTCCTCTGGGGACAGGGGAGCAATGAGCAGTTCTTC.

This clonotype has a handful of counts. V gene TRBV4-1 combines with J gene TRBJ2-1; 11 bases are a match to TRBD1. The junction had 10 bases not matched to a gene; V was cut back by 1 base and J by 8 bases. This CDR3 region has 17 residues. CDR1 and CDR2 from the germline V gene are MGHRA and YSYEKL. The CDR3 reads CASSQGTGGANHYEQFF. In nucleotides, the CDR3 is TGCGCCAGCAGCCAAGGGACAGGGGGCGCGAACCACTATGAGCAGTTCTTC.

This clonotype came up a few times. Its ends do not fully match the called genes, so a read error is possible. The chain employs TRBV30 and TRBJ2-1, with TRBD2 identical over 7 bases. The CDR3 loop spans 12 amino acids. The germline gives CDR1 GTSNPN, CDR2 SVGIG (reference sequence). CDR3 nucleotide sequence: TGCGCTGTCTCGGCGGGGGAGAATGAGCAGTTCTTC. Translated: CAVSAGENEQFF.

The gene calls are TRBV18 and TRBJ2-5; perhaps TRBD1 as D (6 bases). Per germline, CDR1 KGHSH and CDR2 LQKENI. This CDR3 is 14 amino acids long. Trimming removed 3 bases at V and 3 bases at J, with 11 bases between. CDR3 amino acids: CASSPGTQKETQYF. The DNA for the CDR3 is TGTGCCAGCTCACCCGGGACACAAAAAGAGACCCAGTACTTC.

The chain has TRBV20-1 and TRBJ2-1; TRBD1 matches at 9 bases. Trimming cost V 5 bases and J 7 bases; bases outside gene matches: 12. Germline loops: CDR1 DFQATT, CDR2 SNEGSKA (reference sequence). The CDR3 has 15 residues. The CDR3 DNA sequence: TGCAGTGCTGACCCCCGGGACAGGGTTCGGAATGAGCAGTTCTTC. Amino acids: CSADPRDRVRNEQFF.

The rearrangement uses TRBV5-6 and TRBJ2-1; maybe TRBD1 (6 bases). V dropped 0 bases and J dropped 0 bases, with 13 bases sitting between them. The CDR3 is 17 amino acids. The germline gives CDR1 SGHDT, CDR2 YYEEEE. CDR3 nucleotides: TGTGCCAGCAGCTTGGGGCAGGGGCGCGGCTCCTACAATGAGCAGTTCTTC. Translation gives CASSLGQGRGSYNEQFF.

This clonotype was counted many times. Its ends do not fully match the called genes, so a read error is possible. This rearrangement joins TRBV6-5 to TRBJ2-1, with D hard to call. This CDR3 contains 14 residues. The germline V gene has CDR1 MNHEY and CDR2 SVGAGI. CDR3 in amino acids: CASSDSRTADEQFF. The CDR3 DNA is TGTGCCAGCAGTGACTCCCGGACGGCGGATGAGCAGTTCTTC.

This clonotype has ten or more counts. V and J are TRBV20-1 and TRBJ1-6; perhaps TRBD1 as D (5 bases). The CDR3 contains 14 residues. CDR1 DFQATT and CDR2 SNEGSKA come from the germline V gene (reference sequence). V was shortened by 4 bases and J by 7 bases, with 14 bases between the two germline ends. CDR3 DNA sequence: TGCAGTGCTACTACGGGACGCAGCAATTCACCCCTCCACTTT. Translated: CSATTGRSNSPLHF.

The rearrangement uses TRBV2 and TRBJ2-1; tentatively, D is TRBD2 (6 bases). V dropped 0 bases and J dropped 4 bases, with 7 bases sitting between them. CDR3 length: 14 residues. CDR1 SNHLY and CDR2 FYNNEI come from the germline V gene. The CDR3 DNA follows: TGTGCCAGCAGTGAAGCGGGGACTTACAATGAGCAGTTCTTC. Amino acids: CASSEAGTYNEQFF. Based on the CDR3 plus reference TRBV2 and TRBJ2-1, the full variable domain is EPEVTQTPSHQVTQMGQEVILRCVPISNHLYFYWYRQILGQKVEFLVSFYNNEISEKSEIFDDQFSVERPDGSNFTLKIRSTKLEDSAMYFCASSEAGTYNEQFFGPGTRLTVL.

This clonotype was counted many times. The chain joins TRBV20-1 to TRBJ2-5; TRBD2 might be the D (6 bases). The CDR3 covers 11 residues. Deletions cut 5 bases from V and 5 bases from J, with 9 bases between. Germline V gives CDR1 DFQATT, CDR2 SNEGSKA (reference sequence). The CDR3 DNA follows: TGCAGTGCTGGAAGCGGGGAGACCCAGTACTTC. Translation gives CSAGSGETQYF.

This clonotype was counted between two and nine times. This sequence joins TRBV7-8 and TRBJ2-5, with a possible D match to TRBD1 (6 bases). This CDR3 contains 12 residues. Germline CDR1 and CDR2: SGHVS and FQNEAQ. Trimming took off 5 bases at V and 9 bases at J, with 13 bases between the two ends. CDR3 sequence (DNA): TGTGCCAGCAGCCACAGGGTTTGGGCCCAGTACTTC. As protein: CASSHRVWAQYF.

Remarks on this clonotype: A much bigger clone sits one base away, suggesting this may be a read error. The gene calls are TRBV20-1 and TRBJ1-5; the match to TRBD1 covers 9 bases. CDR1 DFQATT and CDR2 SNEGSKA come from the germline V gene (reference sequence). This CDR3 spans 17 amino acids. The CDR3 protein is CSASGGGTGTSNRPQHF. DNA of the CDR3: TGCAGTGCTAGCGGCGGGGGGACAGGGACGAGCAATCGGCCCCAGCATTTT.

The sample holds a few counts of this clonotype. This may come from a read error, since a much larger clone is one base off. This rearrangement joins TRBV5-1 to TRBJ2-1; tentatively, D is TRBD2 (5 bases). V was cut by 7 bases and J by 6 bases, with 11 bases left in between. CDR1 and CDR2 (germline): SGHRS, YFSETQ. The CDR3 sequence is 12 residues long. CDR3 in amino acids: CASSDFLNEQFF. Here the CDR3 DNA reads TGCGCCAGCTCGGACTTCCTCAATGAGCAGTTCTTC.

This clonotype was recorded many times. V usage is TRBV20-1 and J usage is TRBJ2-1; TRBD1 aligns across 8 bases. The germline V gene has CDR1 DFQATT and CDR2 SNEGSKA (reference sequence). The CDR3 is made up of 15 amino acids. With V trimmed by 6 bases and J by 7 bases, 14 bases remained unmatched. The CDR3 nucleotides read TGCAGTGCGGATGACAGGGGACGTTCTTTGAATGAGCAGTTCTTC. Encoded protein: CSADDRGRSLNEQFF.